The next 17 T cell receptor beta chains were all read from a single sample in a study of T cells in Graves' hyperthyroidism and ophthalmopathy. Researchers took RNA transcripts and amplified the TCR beta CDR3 regions from them. Carried out on the TCR CDR3, a first-round RT-PCR used the HTBI primer set. TCRdb called the multiplex PCR reads again in MiXCR, with one record for every CDR3 protein. The sample has about 280,000 distinct CDR3 sequences, less than 30% seen once. Sequenced input: blood. All receptors derive from a man aged 35-49 years with Graves' hyperthyroidism that later progressed to Graves' ophthalmopathy.

This clonotype was picked up many times. The CDR3 loop is CASSSGPGRSREQYF. Written as DNA, the CDR3 is TGCGCCAGCAGCTCGGGACCTGGGAGATCGAGGGAGCAGTACTTC. This sequence joins TRBV5-1 and TRBJ2-7, with D perhaps assigned TRBD1 or TRBD2 (5 bases each). V was shortened by 3 bases and J by 7 bases, with 20 bases between the two germline ends. This CDR3 spans 15 amino acids. CDR1 and CDR2 from the germline V gene are SGHRS and YFSETQ. Full variable domain (outside the CDR3, taken from reference TRBV5-1 and TRBJ2-7): KAGVTQTPRYLIKTRGQQVTLSCSPISGHRSVSWYQQTPGQGLQFLFEYFSETQRNKGNFPGRFSGRQFSNSRSEMNVSTLELGDSALYLCASSSGPGRSREQYFGPGTRLTVT.

This clonotype was picked up many times. The V call is TRBV9, the J call TRBJ2-5; unclear D gene. Germline V gene data show CDR1 as SGDLS and CDR2 as YYNGEE. This CDR3 has 14 residues. Between the trimmed V and J ends, which lost 4 bases and 4 bases, there was a span of 14 bases. The CDR3 region is CASSSPGLGETQYF. The CDR3 DNA follows: TGTGCCAGCAGCTCCCCTGGTCTGGGAGAGACCCAGTACTTC.

The gene calls are TRBV6-2 or TRBV6-3 and TRBJ1-5; the D is unclear. The CDR3 is 13 residues long. V was shortened by 8 bases and J by 0 bases, with 8 bases between the two germline ends. Per germline, CDR1 MNHEY and CDR2 SVGEGT. The CDR3 DNA follows: TGTGCCAGCCGCCTAGATAGCAATCAGCCCCAGCATTTT. Protein: CASRLDSNQPQHF.

This clonotype has at least ten counts. The V call is TRBV12-3 or TRBV12-4, the J call TRBJ1-5; D is uncertain. The CDR3 runs to 14 residues. Deletions cut 8 bases from V and 0 bases from J, with 11 bases between. The CDR3 reads CASPRLNSNQPQHF. CDR3 coding DNA: TGTGCCAGCCCTCGACTGAATAGCAATCAGCCCCAGCATTTT.

This clonotype was counted at least ten times. V and J are TRBV30 and TRBJ1-4; D is unclear. Trimming stripped 4 bases from V and 6 bases from J, with 18 bases between. This CDR3 has 15 amino acids. Per the germline V gene, CDR1 is GTSNPN and CDR2 is SVGIG (reference sequence). The DNA for the CDR3 is TGTGCCTGGAAACCTACCGGGGTCCATCATGAAAAACTGTTTTTT. Its translation is CAWKPTGVHHEKLFF.

Comments on this clonotype: A much larger clonotype is one base distant, so this may be a read error. J is TRBJ1-5 and V is TRBV3-1, with a tentative D call TRBD1 (6 bases). There are 15 residues in the CDR3. Germline V gene sequence: CDR1 LGHDT, CDR2 YNNKEL (reference sequence). This CDR3 reads CVSSQEGSGGQPQHF. The CDR3 nucleotides are TGTGTCAGCAGCCAAGAAGGCAGCGGGGGCCAGCCCCAGCATTTT. Full variable domain (remainder filled in from reference TRBV3-1 and TRBJ1-5): DTAVSQTPKYLVTQMGNDKSIKCEQNLGHDTMYWYKQDSKKFLKIMFSYNNKELIINETVPNRFSPKSPDKAHLNLHINSLELGDSAVYFCVSSQEGSGGQPQHFGDGTRLSIL.

CDR3 in amino acids: CASRDGAGVNQPQHF. CDR3 bases: TGTGCCAGCCGGGACGGGGCAGGGGTTAATCAGCCCCAGCATTTT. The rearrangement links TRBV2 to TRBJ1-5, with D perhaps matching TRBD1 (6 bases). Germline CDR1 reads SNHLY; CDR2 reads FYNNEI. Trimming took 8 bases from V and 4 from J, leaving 18 bases between them. The CDR3 contains 15 residues. The full variable domain, completed using reference TRBV2 and TRBJ1-5, is EPEVTQTPSHQVTQMGQEVILRCVPISNHLYFYWYRQILGQKVEFLVSFYNNEISEKSEIFDDQFSVERPDGSNFTLKIRSTKLEDSAMYFCASRDGAGVNQPQHFGDGTRLSIL.

This clonotype was seen many times. The chain recombines TRBV12-3 or TRBV12-4 with TRBJ2-7; 8 bases agree with TRBD1. V lost 5 bases and J lost 5; bases outside the gene matches: 8. The CDR3 loop spans 14 amino acids. The CDR3 region has the DNA TGTGCCAGCAGTACGCCCGGGACAGGAGACGAGCAGTACTTC. It translates to CASSTPGTGDEQYF.

V and J are TRBV7-3 and TRBJ1-6; 8 bases agree with TRBD1. Looked up from germline, CDR1 is SGHTA and CDR2 is FQGTGA. This CDR3 region has 16 residues. V was clipped by 6 bases and J by 8 bases; unmatched bases: 12. CDR3 amino acids: CASSYSPDRGDSPLHF. For the CDR3, the DNA is TGTGCCAGCAGTTACTCTCCTGACAGGGGAGATTCACCCCTCCACTTT.

This clonotype was seen ten or more times. The chain has TRBV27 and TRBJ2-5, with TRBD2 matching 12 bases. V gave up 3 bases and J gave up 5 bases; unmatched junction bases: 4. Per germline, CDR1 MNHEY and CDR2 SMNVEV (reference sequence). The CDR3 covers 15 residues. The CDR3 loop is CASSLTSGSGETQYF. The CDR3 bases are TGTGCCAGCAGTTTGACTAGCGGGAGTGGGGAGACCCAGTACTTC.

This clonotype was picked up many times. The rearrangement uses TRBV7-9 and TRBJ2-7; TRBD1 might be the D (6 bases). The germline V gene encodes CDR1 SEHNR and CDR2 FQNEAQ (reference sequence). Trimming stripped 5 bases from V and 3 bases from J, with 11 bases between. The CDR3 covers 13 residues. In DNA, the CDR3 is TGTGCCAGCAGCCCTCGGGACAACTACGAGCAGTACTTC. Its protein product is CASSPRDNYEQYF.

In its sample, this clonotype was seen many times. This chain joins TRBV20-1 and TRBJ2-7, with D hard to call. The germline V gene has CDR1 DFQATT and CDR2 SNEGSKA (reference sequence). This CDR3 region has 15 residues. The V gene lost 6 bases and the J gene lost 4 bases, with 22 bases spanning the gap. The CDR3 DNA is TGCAGTGCCCTCTCTTTGGGGTTTGTACTATACGAGCAGTACTTC. Its protein is CSALSLGFVLYEQYF.

This clonotype was observed a single time. This chain joins TRBV12-3 or TRBV12-4 and TRBJ1-5; D not certain. V lost 1 base and J 4 bases, leaving 5 bases between the germline ends. The CDR3 length is 13 residues. The CDR3 sequence: CASSLDLNQPQHF. The CDR3 DNA sequence: TGTGCCAGCAGTTTAGATCTTAATCAGCCCCAGCATTTT.

The genes are TRBV4-1 and TRBJ2-7; D is possibly TRBD2 (6 bases). V was cut by 3 bases and J by 2 bases, with 14 bases left in between. CDR3 length equals 15 residues. Germline V gene lookup returns CDR1 MGHRA and CDR2 YSYEKL. The CDR3 protein is CASSQTLSGAYEQYF. CDR3 sequence (DNA): TGCGCCAGCAGCCAGACGCTTAGCGGAGCCTACGAGCAGTACTTC.

A few counts support this clonotype. CDR3 sequence (DNA): TGTGCCAGCAGCCCTTGGACTATCCAAACCTCCTACGAGCAGTACTTC. Amino acid sequence: CASSPWTIQTSYEQYF. The V and J genes are TRBV3-1 and TRBJ2-7; possible D gene TRBD2, 6 bases. There are 16 residues in the CDR3. The V end was cut by 4 bases, the J end by 0 bases, with 16 bases between. The germline CDR1 and CDR2 sequences are LGHDT and YNNKEL (reference sequence).

This clonotype has ten or more counts. The V gene is TRBV6-1, the J gene TRBJ1-5; D is uncertain. CDR3 length equals 14 residues. Germline V lookup: CDR1 MNHNS, CDR2 SASEGT. V lost 6 bases to trimming and J lost 2 bases, with 11 bases between them. CDR3 nucleotide sequence: TGTGCCAGCAGGAATCCTGGAGGCAATCAGCCCCAGCATTTT. As protein: CASRNPGGNQPQHF.

This chain uses TRBV6-1 with TRBJ1-2; 10 bases agree with TRBD1. CDR3 length: 15 amino acids. The germline gives CDR1 MNHNS, CDR2 SASEGT. V lost 6 bases, J lost 4 bases, and 8 bases stayed unmatched. CDR3 nucleotide sequence: TGTGCCAGCAGCCCCGGGACAGGGGCTCTCTATGGCTACACCTTC. Protein: CASSPGTGALYGYTF.